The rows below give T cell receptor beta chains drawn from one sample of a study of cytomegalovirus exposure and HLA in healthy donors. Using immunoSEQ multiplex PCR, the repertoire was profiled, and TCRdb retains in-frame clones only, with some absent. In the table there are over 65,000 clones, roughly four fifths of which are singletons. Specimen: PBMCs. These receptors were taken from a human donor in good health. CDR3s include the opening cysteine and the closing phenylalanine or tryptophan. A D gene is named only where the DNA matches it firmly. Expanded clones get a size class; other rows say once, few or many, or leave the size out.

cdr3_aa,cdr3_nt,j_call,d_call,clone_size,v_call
CASRPQGWATEAFF,TGTGCCAGCAGGCCCCAGGGATGGGCCACTGAAGCTTTCTTT,TRBJ1-1,NA,NA,TRBV6-4
CASSLTGGNSHEQYF,TGTGCCAGCAGCTTGACAGGGGGCAACTCCCACGAGCAGTACTTC,TRBJ2-7,TRBD1,NA,TRBV5-6
CASSQDSTSPPTLEYF,TGCGCCAGCAGCCAAGATAGTACCTCCCCTCCAACGTTAGAGTACTTC,TRBJ2-7,NA,NA,TRBV4-1
CASSQDVANSGNTIYF,TGTGCCAGCAGCCAAGACGTAGCGAACTCTGGAAACACCATATATTTT,TRBJ1-3,NA,NA,TRBV4-2
CASSLRDRGLYGYTF,TGTGCCAGCAGCCTCCGGGACAGGGGGCTATATGGCTACACCTTC,TRBJ1-2,TRBD1,NA,TRBV5-4
CASSLVKYEQYF,TGTGCCAGCAGCTTAGTAAAGTACGAGCAGTACTTC,TRBJ2-7,NA,NA,TRBV7-9
CASSPGGGTEAFF,TGTGCCAGCAGCCCGGGGGGAGGCACTGAAGCTTTCTTT,TRBJ1-1,NA,NA,TRBV9
CASSPRGPYYGYTF,TGTGCCAGCAGCCCCAGGGGGCCGTACTATGGCTACACCTTC,TRBJ1-2,TRBD1,once,TRBV7-2
CASSLGSGANNEQFF,TGTGCCAGCAGCCTGGGGAGCGGGGCTAACAATGAGCAGTTCTTC,TRBJ2-1,TRBD2,NA,TRBV7-2
CASSLSGAGTFSYEQYF,TGTGCCAGCAGTTTATCGGGGGCCGGGACGTTCTCCTACGAGCAGTACTTC,TRBJ2-7,NA,once,TRBV27
CASSPQGALGSNGYTF,TGTGCCAGCAGCCCACAGGGGGCGCTTGGGTCCAATGGCTACACCTTC,TRBJ1-2,TRBD1,NA,TRBV7-2
CASSEWLEQYF,TGTGCCAGCAGTGAATGGCTCGAGCAGTACTTC,TRBJ2-7,NA,NA,TRBV25-1
CASSPMQGQVITENEKLFF,TGTGCCAGCTCACCAATGCAGGGACAGGTCATTACGGAAAATGAAAAACTGTTTTTT,TRBJ1-4,TRBD1,NA,TRBV18
CASSPGDRGLETQYF,TGTGCCAGCAGCCCCGGGGACAGGGGGCTCGAGACCCAGTACTTC,TRBJ2-5,TRBD1,NA,TRBV7-7
CASSEAPGQSYNEQFF,TGTGCCAGCAGTGAAGCTCCGGGACAGTCTTACAATGAGCAGTTCTTC,TRBJ2-1,TRBD1,NA,TRBV6-1
CASRIRQGREKLFF,TGTGCCAGTAGGATCCGACAGGGAAGGGAAAAACTGTTTTTT,TRBJ1-4,TRBD1,few,TRBV19
CASSLGAGEAFF,TGTGCCAGCAGCTTGGGGGCGGGGGAAGCTTTCTTT,TRBJ1-1,NA,few,TRBV5-6
CASSRTSGGRTDTQYF,TGTGCCAGCAGCCGGACTAGCGGGGGGCGCACAGATACGCAGTATTTT,TRBJ2-3,TRBD2,NA,TRBV7-9
CASNGQGNTEAFF,TGTGCCAGCAATGGGCAGGGGAACACTGAAGCTTTCTTT,TRBJ1-1,NA,once,TRBV27
CASSEQGTDTQYF,TGTGCCAGCAGTGAGCAGGGAACAGATACGCAGTATTTT,TRBJ2-3,NA,NA,TRBV6-4
CASSPRAVREPQHF,TGTGCCAGCTCACCACGGGCGGTGAGGGAGCCCCAGCATTTT,TRBJ1-5,NA,NA,TRBV18
CASSDGLRGQPQHF,TGTGCCAGCAGTGATGGCCTGAGAGGTCAGCCCCAGCATTTT,TRBJ1-5,NA,NA,TRBV5-4
CASSGGLAPTDTQYF,TGCGCCAGCAGCGGGGGACTAGCCCCCACAGATACGCAGTATTTT,TRBJ2-3,TRBD2,NA,TRBV5-1
CASSLRQEVEAFF,TGTGCCAGCAGCTTAAGGCAGGAAGTTGAAGCTTTCTTT,TRBJ1-1,NA,NA,TRBV13
CASSLGGSGGQEDTQYF,TGCGCCAGCAGCTTGGGGGGTAGCGGGGGCCAAGAAGATACGCAGTATTTT,TRBJ2-3,TRBD2,NA,TRBV5-1
CASSFSGAGNTIYF,TGCGCCAGCAGCTTTTCCGGGGCTGGAAACACCATATATTTT,TRBJ1-3,NA,NA,TRBV5-1
CASSYPGADTQYF,TGTGCCAGCAGTTACCCAGGGGCGGATACGCAGTATTTT,TRBJ2-3,NA,NA,TRBV6-5
CASSLSLAGADTQYF,TGTGCCAGCAGCTTAAGCCTAGCTGGTGCAGATACGCAGTATTTT,TRBJ2-3,NA,NA,TRBV7-9
CASSPRAEYGYTF,TGTGCCAGCTCACCCAGGGCGGAGTATGGCTACACCTTC,TRBJ1-2,NA,once,TRBV27
CASSLRGQGRGNTEAFF,TGTGCCAGCAGTTTGAGGGGGCAGGGCAGGGGGAACACTGAAGCTTTCTTT,TRBJ1-1,TRBD1,NA,TRBV27
CASSLNRGLYNEQFF,TGTGCCAGCAGCTTGAACAGGGGCCTTTACAATGAGCAGTTCTTC,TRBJ2-1,TRBD1,NA,TRBV5-4
CASSEWGSSGNTIYF,TGTGCCAGCAGTGAATGGGGCAGCTCTGGAAACACCATATATTTT,TRBJ1-3,NA,NA,TRBV6-1
CASSEQGIPGELFF,TGTGCCAGCAGTGAACAGGGTATCCCCGGGGAGCTGTTTTTT,TRBJ2-2,NA,NA,TRBV6-4
CASSLIGDSPLHF,TGTGCCAGCAGCTTGATAGGGGATTCACCCCTCCACTTT,TRBJ1-6,NA,medium-sized,TRBV5-6
CAISGGAKLLRPDTQYF,TGTGCCATCAGCGGGGGGGCCAAGCTGCTGAGGCCAGATACGCAGTATTTT,TRBJ2-3,TRBD2,NA,TRBV10-3
CASSLETGSYEQYF,TGTGCCAGCAGCCTTGAGACAGGGTCCTACGAGCAGTACTTC,TRBJ2-7,TRBD1,once,TRBV7-6
CSVEVFTTSGGAYEQYF,TGCAGCGTTGAAGTTTTTACGACTAGCGGGGGGGCCTACGAGCAGTACTTC,TRBJ2-7,TRBD2,NA,TRBV29-1
CASSQGAGSQETQYF,TGTGCCAGCAGCCAAGGGGCGGGGAGCCAAGAGACCCAGTACTTC,TRBJ2-5,NA,NA,TRBV14
CASSAGTGGAETQYF,TGTGCCAGCAGCGCCGGGACAGGGGGCGCAGAGACCCAGTACTTC,TRBJ2-5,TRBD1,NA,TRBV9
CASSLDQVTGELFF,TGTGCCAGCAGCTTAGATCAGGTCACCGGGGAGCTGTTTTTT,TRBJ2-2,NA,once,TRBV7-6
CASRPQAGNNEQFF,TGCGCCAGCAGGCCGCAGGCGGGAAACAATGAGCAGTTCTTC,TRBJ2-1,NA,once,TRBV5-1
CASSFGDTDEAFF,TGTGCCAGCAGCTTCGGGGACACAGATGAAGCTTTCTTT,TRBJ1-1,NA,once,TRBV5-6
CASSYSGGEGQPQHF,TGTGCCAGCAGTTACTCAGGGGGGGAGGGCCAGCCCCAGCATTTT,TRBJ1-5,NA,NA,TRBV6-5
CASSPRNQGGTEAFF,TGTGCCAGCTCACCACGGAATCAGGGGGGAACTGAAGCTTTCTTT,TRBJ1-1,TRBD1,NA,TRBV18
CASSLSTSGALQETQYF,TGCGCCAGCAGCTTGTCGACTAGCGGGGCACTCCAAGAGACCCAGTACTTC,TRBJ2-5,TRBD2,NA,TRBV5-1
CASSLVEGVTEAFF,TGTGCCAGCAGCTTAGTAGAGGGGGTTACTGAAGCTTTCTTT,TRBJ1-1,NA,NA,TRBV7-9
CAWSVPAGYIQYF,TGTGCCTGGAGTGTACCGGCAGGGTACATTCAGTACTTC,TRBJ2-4,NA,NA,TRBV30
CASSLVSGGEAFF,TGTGCCAGCAGCTTGGTGTCAGGGGGGGAAGCTTTCTTT,TRBJ1-1,TRBD1,NA,TRBV5-4
CASSSGASPSTDTQYF,TGCGCCAGCAGCTCTGGAGCGAGCCCTAGCACAGATACGCAGTATTTT,TRBJ2-3,NA,NA,TRBV5-1
CASSTGLAYDTQYF,TGTGCCAGCAGCACGGGACTAGCGTACGATACGCAGTATTTT,TRBJ2-3,TRBD2,NA,TRBV11-2
CASSLSGGAGELFF,TGTGCCAGCAGTTTAAGCGGGGGGGCCGGGGAGCTGTTTTTT,TRBJ2-2,TRBD2,NA,TRBV27
CASSNQAGTGGTEAFF,TGTGCCAGCTCGAATCAGGCCGGGACAGGGGGGACTGAAGCTTTCTTT,TRBJ1-1,TRBD1,NA,TRBV18
CASSIATGQQPQHF,TGTGCCAGTAGTATAGCGACAGGTCAACAGCCCCAGCATTTT,TRBJ1-5,NA,NA,TRBV19
CASSPDMATGYTF,TGTGCCAGCAGCCCCGATATGGCAACCGGCTACACCTTC,TRBJ1-2,NA,NA,TRBV9
CASSLHLAGVPWETQYF,TGTGCCAGCAGCTTGCATCTAGCGGGGGTCCCGTGGGAGACCCAGTACTTC,TRBJ2-5,TRBD2,NA,TRBV5-6
CSVEGGLNTEAFF,TGCAGCGTTGAGGGAGGGTTGAACACTGAAGCTTTCTTT,TRBJ1-1,NA,NA,TRBV29-1
CASSPLGGADEVAEAFF,TGTGCCAGTAGTCCATTGGGGGGGGCGGATGAGGTAGCTGAAGCTTTCTTT,TRBJ1-1,NA,once,TRBV19
CATSRDGGTGELFF,TGTGCCACCAGCAGAGACGGAGGTACCGGGGAGCTGTTTTTT,TRBJ2-2,NA,NA,TRBV15
CASSLEVGTGLNDGYTF,TGTGCCAGCAGCTTAGAGGTGGGGACAGGGCTGAATGATGGCTACACCTTC,TRBJ1-2,TRBD1,NA,TRBV7-2